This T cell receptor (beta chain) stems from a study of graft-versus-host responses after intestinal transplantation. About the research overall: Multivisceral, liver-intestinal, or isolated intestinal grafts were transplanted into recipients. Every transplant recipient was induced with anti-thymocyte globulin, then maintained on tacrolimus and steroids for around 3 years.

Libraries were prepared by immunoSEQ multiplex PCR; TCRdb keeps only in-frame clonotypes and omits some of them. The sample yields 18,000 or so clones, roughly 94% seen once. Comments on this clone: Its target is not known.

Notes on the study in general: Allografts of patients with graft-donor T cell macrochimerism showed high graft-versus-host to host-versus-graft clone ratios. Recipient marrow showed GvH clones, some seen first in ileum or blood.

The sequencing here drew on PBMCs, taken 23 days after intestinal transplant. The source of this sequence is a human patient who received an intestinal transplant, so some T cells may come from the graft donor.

This chain's CDR3 is CASSSHAALANYGYTF. CDR3 DNA: TGTGCCAGCAGTTCACACGCGGCCCTAGCTAACTATGGCTACACCTTC. The rearrangement uses TRBV27 and TRBJ1-2; no definite D call. This CDR3 spans 16 amino acids. Looked up from germline, CDR1 is MNHEY and CDR2 is SMNVEV (reference sequence). V was cut by 4 bases and J by 0 bases, with 15 bases left in between.